This T cell receptor beta chain emerged from a study of T cells in Graves' hyperthyroidism and ophthalmopathy (dated by TCRdb to 2018 to 2020). About the study as a whole: Peripheral blood was sampled at the time of initial diagnosis, prior to any treatment. Prospective prediction of ophthalmopathy was tested in an independent validation cohort consisting of about 19 hyperthyroidism patients and some 17 patients who later progressed to ophthalmopathy. After blood sampling, hyperthyroidism patients were treated with methimazole at a starting dose of 30 mg daily, and ophthalmopathy patients were treated with high-dose intravenous methylprednisolone. Thyroid tissue and blood T-cell repertoires from more than five Graves' hyperthyroidism patients were also compared in the study. The 75 to 100 discovery patients were randomly split 7:3 into training and test sets. According to the paper, TCR Vbeta CDR3 sequencing was carried out on approximately 140 peripheral blood samples, which came from under 50 ophthalmopathy, some 73 hyperthyroidism and about 17 progressor patients. To identify distinguishing TCR V-J signatures, a discovery cohort of some 100 patients was used, comprising 40 to 45 with Graves' ophthalmopathy and some 60 with stable Graves' hyperthyroidism.

From its cysteine to its phenylalanine, the CDR3 spans 15 amino acids. Only CDR3 DNA is held: 45 bases, read in frame from base 1. A distance of 12 bases separates the germline ends of V and J, which lose 1 base and 4 bases respectively. From the germline V gene, CDR1 is SGHTA and CDR2 is FQGNSA. Study-level results and caveats: In validation, the model predicted progression to ophthalmopathy with over 60% sensitivity and around 72% specificity, a median of approximately 6.5 months before onset. No statistical method was used to fix the sample size in advance, and group allocation was not hidden from the investigators. Most expanded thyroid clonotypes (frequency above 0.001) were also detected in blood, a finding suggesting that blood repertoires may reflect thyroid immune responses. A 13 V-J signature model separated ophthalmopathy from stable hyperthyroidism, with about 88% sensitivity and 81.08% specificity in cross-validation and 80%/75% in testing.

TCR beta CDR3 regions were amplified from RNA transcripts. The TCR CDR3 was subjected to a first round of RT-PCR using the HTBI primer set and the Qiagen OneStep RT-PCR kit. A second multiplex PCR round built the libraries, followed by size selection and purification. Libraries were sequenced paired-end with 100 bp reads on an Illumina HiSeq2000. Turning to the authors' computational methods: SOAPnuke was used to process the raw data, with reads discarded if the reads contained adapters or uncalled bases, had a mean Phred below 15, or lacked an exact constant-primer or identifier match. COPE v1.2.5 was used to merge high-quality paired reads, and clonotypes were defined as unique nucleotide sequences. MiTCR v1.1 was used to align the clonotypes against IMGT TRBV, TRBD and TRBJ reference segments. The analysis included only V-J combinations with a frequency above 0.0001, which together covered about 99% of the repertoires. A TCS score was defined as the ratio between F50 (clonal expansion) and ExV (chaos), using BLOSUM62-based TCRdist between CDR3 peptides within each V-J. Welch's t-statistics and random forest reduced around 520 V-J features to 10 to 15, which were used in a naive Bayes classifier (R e1071). TCRdb reprocessed the public reads (quality trimming at Q25 with fastp, clone calling with MiXCR) and kept in-frame beta chains. One record per CDR3 amino acid sequence lists the most common genes and DNA. These V and J calls are TCRdb output, not the study's own analysis. The sample table holds 300,000 or so distinct CDR3 sequences, of which roughly 17% were seen once. In total, the top ten clones hold approximately 33% of the sample.

A patient counted as having stable Graves' hyperthyroidism if no progression to ophthalmopathy occurred over 18 months of follow-up. Hyperthyroidism patients were aged 18 to 65 years and newly diagnosed, with disease duration of less than 2 months. Patients with uncontrolled infections, other autoimmune diseases, pregnancy or lactation were excluded. Diagnoses were established on the basis of clinical symptoms, serum thyroxine and TRAb, thyroid ultrasound, and orbital computed tomography. PBMCs were isolated from about 9 ml of fresh peripheral blood by Ficoll-Paque density gradient centrifugation. Trizol reagent was used to extract total RNA, and RNA quality was then checked on an Agilent 2100 Bioanalyzer. In its sample, this clonotype was seen many times. The antigen it recognizes is unknown. One base away there is no much larger clone; base qualities are not given.

The rearranged segments are TRBV7-2 and TRBJ2-3, and perhaps TRBD2 as D gene, on 6 matching bases. The sequencing sample was made of blood. The clonotype comes from a man aged 25-45 years with Graves' hyperthyroidism. The CDR3 region: CASSLGGGGADTQYF. The DNA sequence follows: TGTGCCAGCAGCTTAGGGGGCGGAGGGGCAGATACGCAGTATTTT.